Listed below are T cell receptor beta chains from one sample, sequenced in a study of shared clonotypes between healthy human individuals. Sequenced by immunoSEQ multiplex PCR; TCRdb stores in-frame clones only, minus some. Of under 1,900,000 clones listed, less than 99% were seen once; the top ten hold 0.36%. The sequenced sample was naive CD4+ T cells sorted from blood. These receptors were obtained from a man aged 25-45 years in good health. Both conserved end residues are part of each CDR3. Each record gives: J gene, clone size, CDR3 length, V gene, D gene, CDR3 protein, CDR3 DNA. A D gene is named only where the DNA matches it firmly. Some rows mark clone size as missing; the rest say once, few, many or name a class of expanded clone.

>TRBJ2-7|NA|13|TRBV11-2|NA
CASSFPLGYEQYF
TGTGCCAGCAGCTTTCCTTTGGGCTACGAGCAGTACTTC
>TRBJ2-3|NA|13|TRBV5-1|NA
CASSLGRQNTQYF
TGCGCCAGCAGCTTGGGCAGGCAAAATACGCAGTATTTT
>TRBJ2-3|once|15|TRBV5-1|TRBD2
CASSLVRGSTDTQYF
TGCGCCAGCAGCTTGGTGCGGGGGAGCACAGATACGCAGTATTTT
>TRBJ1-3|NA|15|TRBV7-9|NA
CASSPLGQTRDTIYF
TGTGCCAGCAGCCCCCTGGGACAAACACGAGACACCATATATTTT
>TRBJ2-2|NA|12|TRBV28|NA
CASSRPPGELFF
TGTGCCAGCAGTCGCCCCCCCGGGGAGCTGTTTTTT
>TRBJ2-3|NA|16|TRBV9|TRBD2
CASSVTSGAGTDTQYF
TGTGCCAGCAGCGTTACTAGCGGGGCAGGCACAGATACGCAGTATTTT
>TRBJ2-2|NA|15|TRBV7-9|NA
CASSFLAQATGELFF
TGTGCCAGCAGCTTCCTGGCCCAGGCCACCGGGGAGCTGTTTTTT
>TRBJ2-5|NA|14|TRBV7-9|TRBD2
CASSPGTSQETQYF
TGTGCCAGCAGCCCCGGGACTAGCCAAGAGACCCAGTACTTC
>TRBJ2-7|NA|16|TRBV5-1|TRBD1
CASSRTGQGAAYEQYF
TGCGCCAGCAGCCGAACCGGACAGGGGGCGGCCTACGAGCAGTACTTC
>TRBJ2-7|once|14|TRBV6-4|NA
CASNPRGTHYEQYF
TGTGCCAGCAATCCAAGAGGGACACACTACGAGCAGTACTTC
>TRBJ2-1|NA|13|TRBV11-3|NA
CASSLEGTTKQFF
TGTGCCAGCAGCTTAGAAGGGACAACGAAACAGTTCTTC
>TRBJ1-4|NA|17|TRBV11-2|NA
CASSFTGNLATNEKLFF
TGTGCCAGCAGCTTCACAGGGAACCTTGCAACTAATGAAAAACTGTTTTTT
>TRBJ2-1|NA|14|TRBV6-9|TRBD2
CASSFRLAGNEQFF
TGTGCCAGCAGTTTCAGACTAGCGGGGAATGAGCAGTTCTTC
>TRBJ2-5|NA|14|TRBV28|NA
CASTTAGFQETQYF
TGTGCCAGCACCACCGCGGGATTTCAAGAGACCCAGTACTTC
>TRBJ1-5|NA|16|TRBV18|NA
CASSPPGTAGNQPQHF
TGTGCCAGCTCACCACCGGGAACAGCCGGCAATCAGCCCCAGCATTTT